This paragraph reports one T cell receptor (beta chain). These data are taken from a study of blood T cell repertoires in COVID-19. Study as a whole: Material from acute and convalescent COVID-19 was sourced from the United States, Italy and Spain.

Adults between about 18 and 95 years of age took part from about 24 US areas. Shortly before study entry, within 2 weeks, exposed participants had met a COVID-19 case. The CDR3 covers 14 residues. Germline CDR1 MNHEY, CDR2 SVGAGI. After removal of 3 bases from V and 3 bases from J, the junction contained 4 bases not matched to a gene. Per the study methods: Amplification of reference gene primers provided the estimated nucleated cell counts. Profiled with immunoSEQ multiplex PCR; TCRdb holds only in-frame clones, not every one. From that table come the V and J calls and clone size; the DNA was used to work out D and trimming. The sample consists of about 250,000 clones, about 80% of them appearing once.

The chain carries TRBV6-5 and TRBJ1-2; 7 nucleotides line up with TRBD1. Source material: PBMCs or T cells enriched from blood (not recorded which). The clonotype originates from a woman in her thirties or forties who had been exposed to COVID-19. In DNA, the CDR3 is TGTGCCAGCAGTTATGACGGGACAGACTATGGCTACACCTTC. Amino acids: CASSYDGTDYGYTF.